The clone carrying this TCR beta chain was picked up many times. Antigen: not known. 5'RACE with constant-segment primers yielded barcoded, UMI-tagged TCR alpha and TCR beta cDNA libraries. TCRdb re-called the 5' RACE reads with MiXCR, one entry per CDR3 protein. Among over 150,000 distinct CDR3 sequences listed, under 20% were seen once. This specimen belongs to a study of T-cell memory formation after mild COVID-19. Study findings and constraints: Memory cells collected pre-infection included some clones that later responded, suggesting cross-reactive memory joined.

This TCR came from a man between 18 and 35 years old who had mild COVID-19 (a few samples of this study predate the infection). Cell type and time point are not known. The source material was PBMCs or a T cell subset sorted from them (not recorded which).

CDR3 loop: CASSLRLAGSEQFF. CDR3 bases: TGTGCCAGCAGTTTGAGGCTAGCGGGGAGTGAGCAGTTCTTC. The chain has TRBV12-3 or TRBV12-4 and TRBJ2-1; 9 nucleotides match TRBD2. The CDR3 totals 14 residues. Losses at the gene ends were 3 bases for V and 9 bases for J; bases not matched to a gene: 6.